Sequencing of this TCR beta chain was carried out in a study of cytomegalovirus exposure and HLA in healthy donors. The PCR employed 60 Vbeta primers together with 13 Jbeta primers. Sequenced by immunoSEQ multiplex PCR; TCRdb stores in-frame clones only, minus some. This sample has about 220,000 clones, with roughly 82% found just once. This CDR3 comprises 16 residues. The V end lost 6 bases, the J end lost 1 base, and 19 bases lay between the germline ends. The germline V gene has CDR1 SGDLS and CDR2 YYNGEE. The receptor was isolated from a man in his forties in good health and CMV-seropositive. The sample taken for sequencing was PBMCs. V usage is TRBV9 and J usage is TRBJ1-1; unclear D gene. The CDR3 region is CASTPSGEERNTEAFF. CDR3 in DNA: TGTGCCAGCACCCCTTCCGGAGAGGAGAGGAACACTGAAGCTTTCTTT.